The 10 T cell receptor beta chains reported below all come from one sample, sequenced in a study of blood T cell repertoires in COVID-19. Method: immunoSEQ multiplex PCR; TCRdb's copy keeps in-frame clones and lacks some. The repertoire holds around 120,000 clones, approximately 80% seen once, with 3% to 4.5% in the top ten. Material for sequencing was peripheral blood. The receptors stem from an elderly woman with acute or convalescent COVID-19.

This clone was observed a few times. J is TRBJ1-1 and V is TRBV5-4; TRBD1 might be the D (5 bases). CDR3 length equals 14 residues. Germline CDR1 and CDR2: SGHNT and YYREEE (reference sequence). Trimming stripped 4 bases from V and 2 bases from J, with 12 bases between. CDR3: CASSLPGGNTEAFF. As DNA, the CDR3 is TGTGCCAGCAGCCTCCCGGGGGGAAACACTGAAGCTTTCTTT.

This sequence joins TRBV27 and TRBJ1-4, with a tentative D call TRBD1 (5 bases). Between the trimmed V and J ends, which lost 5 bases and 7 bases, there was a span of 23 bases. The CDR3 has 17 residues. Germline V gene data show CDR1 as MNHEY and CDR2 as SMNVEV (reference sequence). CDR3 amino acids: CASSPRGREARSEKLFF. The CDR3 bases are TGTGCCAGCAGTCCCCGGGGCAGGGAGGCTCGAAGTGAAAAACTGTTTTTT.

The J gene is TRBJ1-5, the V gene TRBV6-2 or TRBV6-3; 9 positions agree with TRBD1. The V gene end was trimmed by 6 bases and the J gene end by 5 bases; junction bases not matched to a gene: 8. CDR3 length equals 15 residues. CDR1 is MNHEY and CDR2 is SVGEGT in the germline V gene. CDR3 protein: CASSPDDRGYQPQHF. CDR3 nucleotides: TGTGCCAGCAGCCCGGACGACAGGGGGTATCAGCCCCAGCATTTT.

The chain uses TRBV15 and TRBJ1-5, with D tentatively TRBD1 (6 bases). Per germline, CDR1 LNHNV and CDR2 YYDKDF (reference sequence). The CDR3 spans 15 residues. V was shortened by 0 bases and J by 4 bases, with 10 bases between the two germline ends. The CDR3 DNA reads TGTGCCACCAGCAGAGATGGGACAACGAATCAGCCCCAGCATTTT. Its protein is CATSRDGTTNQPQHF.

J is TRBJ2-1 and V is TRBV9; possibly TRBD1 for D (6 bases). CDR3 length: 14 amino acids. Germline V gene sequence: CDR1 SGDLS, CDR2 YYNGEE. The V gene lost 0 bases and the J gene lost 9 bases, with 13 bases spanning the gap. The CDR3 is CASSVGGTGSEQFF. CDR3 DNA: TGTGCCAGCAGCGTAGGTGGAACAGGGTCTGAGCAGTTCTTC.

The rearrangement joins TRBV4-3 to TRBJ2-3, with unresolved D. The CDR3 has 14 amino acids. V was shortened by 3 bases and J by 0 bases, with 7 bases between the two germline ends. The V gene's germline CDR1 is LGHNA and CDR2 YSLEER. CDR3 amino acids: CASSQFLSTDTQYF. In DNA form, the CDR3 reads TGCGCCAGCAGCCAGTTTCTTAGCACAGATACGCAGTATTTT.

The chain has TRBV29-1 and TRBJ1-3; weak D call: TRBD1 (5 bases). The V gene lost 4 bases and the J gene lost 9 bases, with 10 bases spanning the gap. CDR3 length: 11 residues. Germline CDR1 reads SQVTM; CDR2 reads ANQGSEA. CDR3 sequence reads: CSVGAGSTIYF. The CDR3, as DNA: TGCAGCGTTGGGGCAGGGTCCACCATATATTTT.

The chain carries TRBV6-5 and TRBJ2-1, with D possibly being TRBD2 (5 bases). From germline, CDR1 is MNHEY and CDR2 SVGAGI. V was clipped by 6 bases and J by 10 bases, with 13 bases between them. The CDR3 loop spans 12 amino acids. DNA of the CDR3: TGTGCCAGCAGCGACCCCGGGATAGAGCAGTTCTTC. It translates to CASSDPGIEQFF.

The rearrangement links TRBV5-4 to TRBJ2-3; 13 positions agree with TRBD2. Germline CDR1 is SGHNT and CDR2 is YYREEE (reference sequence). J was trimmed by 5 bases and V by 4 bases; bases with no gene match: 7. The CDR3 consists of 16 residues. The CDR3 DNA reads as TGTGCCAGCAGCCCCGCCACTAGCGGGGGGGGAGATACGCAGTATTTT. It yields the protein CASSPATSGGGDTQYF.

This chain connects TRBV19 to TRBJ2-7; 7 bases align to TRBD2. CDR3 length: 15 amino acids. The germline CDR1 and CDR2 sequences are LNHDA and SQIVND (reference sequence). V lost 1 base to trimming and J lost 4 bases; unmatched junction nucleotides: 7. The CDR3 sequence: CASSIGEGLPYEQYF. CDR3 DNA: TGTGCCAGTAGTATAGGGGAGGGTTTGCCTTACGAGCAGTACTTC.